This T cell receptor beta chain comes out of a study of cytotoxic CD8 clonotypes in ibrutinib-treated CLL. TCRdb's table, derived via immunoSEQ multiplex PCR, lists solely in-frame clones and lacks some. The sample includes some 92,000 clones, approximately 80% seen only once; the top ten take about 22%. Trimming removed 0 bases from V and 1 base from J, with 9 bases in between. Germline values: CDR1 MNHNY, CDR2 SVGAGI (reference sequence). The CDR3 is 15 amino acids. Here the sequenced sample was PBMCs, taken after 24 months of ibrutinib treatment. The chain uses TRBV6-6 and TRBJ1-1, with D perhaps matching TRBD1 (6 bases). The source of this sequence is a human donor with chronic lymphocytic leukemia. In nucleotides, the CDR3 is TGTGCCAGCAGTTACTCGAACAGGGCGAACACTGAAGCTTTCTTT. Amino acid sequence: CASSYSNRANTEAFF.